These T cell receptor beta chains were read from a single sample in a study of T cells in Graves' hyperthyroidism and ophthalmopathy. TCRdb re-called the multiplex PCR reads through MiXCR, storing one row per CDR3 protein. The sample includes roughly 560,000 distinct CDR3 sequences, under 15% of them seen just once. The sample was blood. The receptors originated from a middle-aged woman with Graves' ophthalmopathy. The CDR3 runs from the conserved cysteine through the conserved F or W. A clone size is listed for some rows: how often the clone was seen (once, few, many), or a class if it is expanded.

v_call	clone_size	j_call	cdr3_aa
TRBV28	many	TRBJ1-1	CAATYSGGWTEAFF
TRBV5-1	many	TRBJ1-1	CASSSLLDSEAFF
TRBV6-2/TRBV6-3	-	TRBJ1-6	CASSYDGGGGPYNSPLHF
TRBV27	many	TRBJ1-5	CANSRTGGADQPQHF
TRBV6-1	many	TRBJ1-1	CASSEDRQGGNTEAFF
TRBV19	few	TRBJ1-5	CASSNALAGQPQHF
TRBV27	-	TRBJ2-3	CASRRGSTDTQYF
TRBV28	few	TRBJ2-2	CASSSGHTGELFF
TRBV7-2	many	TRBJ1-5	CASSLGTASNQPQHF
TRBV28	-	TRBJ2-5	CASSFISGSVAQYF
TRBV7-9	few	TRBJ1-3	CASSRGESSGNTIYF
TRBV6-1	-	TRBJ1-1	CATQRSDHTEAFF
TRBV20-1	many	TRBJ2-7	CSAKTGQGSYEQYF
TRBV28	many	TRBJ2-7	CASSSLDNRGDSYEQYF
TRBV2	few	TRBJ1-4	CASNYGQGEKLFF
TRBV12-3/TRBV12-4	many	TRBJ2-7	CASTPGSGELGEQYF
TRBV12-3/TRBV12-4	many	TRBJ2-5	CASTRVGETQYF
TRBV14	-	TRBJ1-2	CATGGSNYGYTF
TRBV19	many	TRBJ1-5	CASSIRGQPQHF